What follows describes a single T cell receptor beta chain. The data originate from a study of blood T cell repertoires in COVID-19. Overall study: COVID-19 samples, acute and convalescent, were from the United States, Italy and Spain. PBMCs, B-cell-depleted T cells, or T cells provided the cDNA or gDNA that made up the material.

V was pared by 6 bases and J by 3 bases, with 9 bases of the junction left unmatched. The CDR3 sequence is 16 residues long. CDR1 SGHAT and CDR2 FQNNGV come from the germline V gene. Authors' processing steps: Amplification with reference gene primers provided the estimates of nucleated cell counts. Libraries were prepared by immunoSEQ multiplex PCR; TCRdb keeps only in-frame clonotypes and omits some of them. V and J calls and clone size are as listed in that table; D and trimming were resolved from the DNA. This sample has more than 35,000 clones, with 70% to 90% found just once. Source material: peripheral blood. The chain employs TRBV11-2 and TRBJ2-5; TRBD1 aligns across 11 bases. The receptor's source is a man aged 60-69 years with active COVID-19. The CDR3 sequence: CASRAPGQGVKETQYF. In nucleotides, the CDR3 is TGTGCCAGCAGAGCGCCGGGACAGGGGGTGAAAGAGACCCAGTACTTC.